The 25 T cell receptor beta chains given below trace back to one sample, sequenced in a study of regulatory T cells in long-lasting Graves disease. The authors built TCR beta libraries using iRepertoire HTBI primers and Arm-PCR of CDR3 regions. In TCRdb, the multiplex PCR reads were re-called with MiXCR into one record per CDR3 protein. The sample yields almost 450,000 distinct CDR3 sequences, about 17% seen once. Time point indicated: newly diagnosed GD, antithyroid drugs for less than 3 months. Scientists built the TCR library using RNA that was extracted from PBMCs. These records were also assigned to another study, of T cells in Graves' hyperthyroidism and ophthalmopathy.

Source: peripheral blood mononuclear cells (PBMCs), taken at new diagnosis, from a patient treated with antithyroid drugs. The receptors derive from a woman aged 30 to 39 with Graves disease.

The table lists this clonotype with many counts. The chain has TRBV28 and TRBJ1-2; TRBD1 might be the D (5 bases). CDR1 is MDHEN and CDR2 is SYDVKM in the germline V gene. The V and J ends lost 3 bases and 6 bases respectively, with 5 bases between them. The CDR3 runs to 11 residues. CDR3 protein: CASSFRDGYTF. CDR3 nucleotide sequence: TGTGCCAGCAGTTTCAGGGATGGCTACACCTTC.

The chain employs TRBV18 and TRBJ2-5; TRBD2 might be the D (6 bases). The CDR3 contains 14 residues. Per germline, CDR1 KGHSH and CDR2 LQKENI. V lost 5 bases and J lost 7, with 17 bases in between. CDR3 nucleotide sequence: TGTGCCAGCTCAGTCGGGACTCCGAAGGGGACCCAGTACTTC. It translates to CASSVGTPKGTQYF.

This clonotype occurred a few times. The gene calls are TRBV29-1 and TRBJ2-4, with a weak D call TRBD2 (5 bases). CDR1 is SQVTM and CDR2 is ANQGSEA in the germline V gene. V was clipped by 6 bases and J by 3 bases, with 9 bases between them. This CDR3 spans 12 amino acids. CDR3 sequence reads: CSVGMIKNIQYF. The CDR3 region has the DNA TGCAGCGTCGGGATGATCAAAAACATTCAGTACTTC.

This clonotype was detected only once. The chain has TRBV10-3 and TRBJ2-1; perhaps TRBD2 as D (6 bases). The CDR3 has 12 amino acids. Germline CDR1 is ENHRY and CDR2 is SYGVKD. Trimming took 10 bases from V and 2 from J, leaving 9 bases between them. The CDR3 nucleotides read TGTGCCAGGGGGGAGACCTACAATGAGCAGTTCTTC. This encodes CARGETYNEQFF.

This clonotype has a handful of counts. The rearrangement uses TRBV28 and TRBJ2-1; 9 positions match TRBD1. The CDR3 sequence is 15 residues long. CDR1 is MDHEN and CDR2 is SYDVKM in the germline V gene. V dropped 3 bases and J dropped 3; count of bases not matched to a gene: 3. The CDR3 coding sequence is TGTGCCAGCAGTTTCCGGGGACAGGGCTACAATGAGCAGTTCTTC. It translates to CASSFRGQGYNEQFF.

Ten or more counts support this clonotype. The chain employs TRBV30 and TRBJ1-1; D is uncertain. Germline V gene data show CDR1 as GTSNPN and CDR2 as SVGIG (reference sequence). V was clipped by 2 bases and J by 2 bases, with 6 bases between them. The CDR3 length is 12 residues. The chain's CDR3 is CAWSTVNTEAFF. The CDR3 DNA reads as TGTGCCTGGAGTACGGTCAACACTGAAGCTTTCTTT.

In its sample, this clonotype was seen a few times. The chain couples TRBV13 to TRBJ2-1; 9 nucleotides align to TRBD2. The V and J ends lost 4 bases and 7 bases, in that order; junction bases with no gene match: 17. The CDR3 consists of 18 residues. The germline gives CDR1 PRHDT, CDR2 FYEKMQ (reference sequence). CDR3 nucleotide sequence: TGTGCCAGCAGCTCCGGACTCTTAGCGGGAGTTAATTTTAATGAGCAGTTCTTC. This gives the protein CASSSGLLAGVNFNEQFF.

This sequence joins TRBV20-1 and TRBJ1-5; 9 bases match TRBD1. The CDR3 is 15 amino acids. Per the germline V gene, CDR1 is DFQATT and CDR2 is SNEGSKA (reference sequence). Trimming removed 2 bases from V and 4 bases from J; junction bases left unmatched: 6. The CDR3 here is CSARRGQGRNQPQHF. CDR3 DNA sequence: TGCAGTGCTAGAAGGGGACAGGGAAGGAATCAGCCCCAGCATTTT.

The chain carries TRBV24-1 and TRBJ2-3; 7 positions match TRBD1. The germline gives CDR1 KGHDR, CDR2 SFDVKD. The V and J ends lost 4 bases and 5 bases, in that order; junction bases with no gene match: 11. CDR3 size: 16 residues. The CDR3 bases are TGTGCCACCAGTGACTCCGGGCATCCAGGGGGAGATACGCAGTATTTT. It codes for CATSDSGHPGGDTQYF.

This clonotype appeared many times. CDR3 residues: CATCLGAQETQYF. The CDR3 DNA follows: TGTGCCACCTGTCTGGGCGCCCAAGAGACCCAGTACTTC. V and J are TRBV10-3 and TRBJ2-5; D uncertain. V lost 10 bases, J lost 1 base, and 13 bases lay in between. The CDR3 has 13 amino acids. Per germline, CDR1 ENHRY and CDR2 SYGVKD.

J is TRBJ1-3 and V is TRBV10-3; no clear D. Germline V gives CDR1 ENHRY, CDR2 SYGVKD. There are 15 residues in the CDR3. Trimming removed 1 base from V and 0 bases from J, with 7 bases in between. The CDR3 sequence is CAISELGNSGNTIYF. The CDR3 DNA reads TGTGCCATCAGTGAGTTGGGGAACTCTGGAAACACCATATATTTT.

As regards this clonotype: With only one base between it and a far larger clone, this is likely a read error. The rearrangement uses TRBV20-1 and TRBJ2-1; 10 nucleotides align to TRBD2. Losses at the gene ends were 3 bases for V and 10 bases for J; bases not matched to a gene: 9. This CDR3 comprises 14 residues. Germline V gene data show CDR1 as DFQATT and CDR2 as SNEGSKA (reference sequence). The CDR3 loop is CSASRLAGSYEQFF. The CDR3 nucleotides read TGCAGTGCTAGCCGACTAGCGGGCAGCTACGAGCAGTTCTTC.

This clonotype came up many times. This rearrangement joins TRBV12-3 or TRBV12-4 to TRBJ2-5, with D unresolved. The CDR3 consists of 14 residues. Deletions cut 1 base from V and 4 bases from J, with 10 bases between. The CDR3 is CASSLEITGETQYF. In DNA, the CDR3 is TGTGCCAGCAGTTTAGAGATCACGGGAGAGACCCAGTACTTC.

This clonotype was picked up many times. This chain uses TRBV7-9 with TRBJ2-2, with D possibly called TRBD1 or TRBD2 (5 bases each). The CDR3 totals 16 residues. Germline loops: CDR1 SEHNR, CDR2 FQNEAQ (reference sequence). With 5 bases removed from V and 0 bases from J, the gap between germline ends came to 13 bases. CDR3: CASSRRDGANTGELFF. The CDR3 nucleotides are TGTGCCAGCAGCCGACGGGACGGAGCGAACACCGGGGAGCTGTTTTTT.

V is TRBV5-1 and J is TRBJ2-7; D not certain. This CDR3 has 13 residues. V was pared by 0 bases and J by 7 bases, with 11 bases between. Germline-derived CDR1 and CDR2 are SGHRS and YFSETQ. The CDR3 region has the DNA TGCGCCAGCAGCTTGGCCCTGGGTGTGGAGCAGTACTTC. This translates into CASSLALGVEQYF.

This clonotype has ten or more counts. The V gene is TRBV11-2, the J gene TRBJ2-2, with TRBD1 matching over 8 bases. The CDR3 sequence is 14 residues long. The germline V gene has CDR1 SGHAT and CDR2 FQNNGV. V gave up 4 bases and J gave up 6 bases; unmatched junction bases: 4. For the CDR3, the DNA is TGTGCCAGCAGCTCAACAGGGGGTTCCGGGGAGCTGTTTTTT. Its protein is CASSSTGGSGELFF.

As to this clonotype: Just one base apart from a much larger clone, this may be a read error. The J gene is TRBJ2-7, the V gene TRBV2; D unclear. The CDR3 spans 11 residues. Germline V gene sequence: CDR1 SNHLY, CDR2 FYNNEI. V gave up 6 bases and J gave up 2 bases, with 5 bases separating them. The CDR3, as DNA: TGTGCCAGCAGGGAGACCTACGAGCAGTACTTC. Translated: CASRETYEQYF.

This clonotype was detected many times. This chain joins TRBV3-1 and TRBJ1-1, with D unclear. Germline V gene data show CDR1 as LGHDT and CDR2 as YNNKEL (reference sequence). There are 13 residues in the CDR3. V dropped 2 bases and J dropped 2 bases, with 6 bases sitting between them. The CDR3 DNA reads TGTGCCAGCAGCCAACGTTCCAACACTGAAGCTTTCTTT. Protein: CASSQRSNTEAFF.

The chain combines TRBV7-2 with TRBJ2-1; 9 bases map to TRBD2. Trimming took 5 bases from V and 1 from J; bases not matched to a gene: 9. Germline values: CDR1 SGHTA, CDR2 FQGNSA. The CDR3 runs to 17 residues. The CDR3 nucleotides read TGTGCCAGCAGCCCCTGGGGTAGCGGGAGTTCCTACAATGAGCAGTTCTTC. Its translation: CASSPWGSGSSYNEQFF. Looking up the rest from reference TRBV7-2 and TRBJ2-1 gives the full variable domain: GAGVSQSPSNKVTEKGKDVELRCDPISGHTALYWYRQSLGQGLEFLIYFQGNSAPDKSGLPSDRFSAERTGGSVSTLTIQRTQQEDSAVYLCASSPWGSGSSYNEQFFGPGTRLTVL.

The genes are TRBV2 and TRBJ2-1; possible D gene TRBD2, 5 bases. The V end was cut by 7 bases, the J end by 5 bases, with 9 bases between. Germline CDR1 reads SNHLY; CDR2 reads FYNNEI. CDR3 length equals 12 residues. In DNA, the CDR3 is TGTGCCAGCACGCGGGCCCACAATGAGCAGTTCTTC. Translating it yields CASTRAHNEQFF.

This clonotype was seen a handful of times. This chain uses TRBV28 with TRBJ1-1; tentative D call: TRBD1 (6 bases). The CDR3 consists of 13 residues. Germline-derived CDR1 and CDR2 are MDHEN and SYDVKM. V was clipped by 2 bases and J by 9 bases, with 13 bases between them. The CDR3 DNA is TGTGCCAGCAGTTTACTCGGGGGGCCCAAAGCTTTCTTT. Its translation is CASSLLGGPKAFF. Together with reference TRBV28 and TRBJ1-1, the CDR3 gives the full variable domain: DVKVTQSSRYLVKRTGEKVFLECVQDMDHENMFWYRQDPGLGLRLIYFSYDVKMKEKGDIPEGYSVSREKKERFSLILESASTNQTSMYLCASSLLGGPKAFFGQGTRLTVV.

This clonotype was detected ten times or more. This chain uses TRBV20-1 with TRBJ2-2; 9 nucleotides line up with TRBD2. Germline CDR1 reads DFQATT; CDR2 reads SNEGSKA (reference sequence). CDR3 size: 15 residues. J gave up 7 bases and V 1 base, and 7 bases lay outside the gene matches. Written as DNA, the CDR3 is TGCAGTGCTAGAGTCGGGGCGGGAGGGAACGGGGAGCTGTTTTTT. Its translation: CSARVGAGGNGELFF.

This clonotype was seen a handful of times. The chain combines TRBV6-2 or TRBV6-3 with TRBJ2-7; perhaps D is TRBD1 or TRBD2 (6 bases each). CDR3 length: 15 residues. V was pared by 6 bases and J by 2 bases, with 17 bases between. Germline lookup yields CDR1 MNHEY and CDR2 SVGEGT. CDR3 DNA sequence: TGTGCCAGCAGCTTCCCGACGCGGGACACCTACGAGCAGTACTTC. It yields the protein CASSFPTRDTYEQYF.

In its sample, this clonotype was seen many times. V is TRBV5-5 and J is TRBJ2-2; maybe TRBD2 (6 bases). The CDR3 sequence is 11 residues long. Germline V lookup: CDR1 SGHKS, CDR2 YYEKEE (reference sequence). V was cut by 7 bases and J by 8 bases, with 9 bases left in between. In DNA, the CDR3 is TGTGCCAGCGGGGACTTGGGGGAGCTGTTTTTT. Translated: CASGDLGELFF.

The rearrangement links TRBV7-3 to TRBJ2-1; D remains unclear. The CDR3 sequence is 12 residues long. Trimming stripped 5 bases from V and 8 bases from J, with 10 bases between. Germline lookup yields CDR1 SGHTA and CDR2 FQGTGA. CDR3 residues: CASSVPGYEQFF. The CDR3 DNA is TGTGCCAGCAGCGTCCCAGGCTATGAGCAGTTCTTC.